Listed here is a single TCR beta chain. What it binds is unknown. Naive-designated CD8 cells lacked CD45RO, were positively enriched for CCR7, and omitted terminally differentiated effector memory CD45RA+ cells. The study drew all its donors from Caucasian adults living in Nashville, Tennessee. Assay: immunoSEQ multiplex PCR; the TCRdb copy retains only in-frame clones and omits some. There are about 2.1 million clones in the sample; about 93% occur only once, and more than 1.5% lies in the top ten. In germline, CDR1 is PRHDT, CDR2 FYEKMQ (reference sequence). This CDR3 comprises 13 residues. The V end was cut by 7 bases, the J end by 3 bases, with 13 bases between. This specimen comes from a study of shared clonotypes between healthy human individuals. General study points: Unshared clonotypes carried lower generation probabilities than those common to all four donors.

This TCR derives from a man aged 18-30 years in good health. Some clones in this sample may be carry-over from other donors' samples. The sample taken for sequencing was naive CD8+ T cells from PBMCs. The J gene is TRBJ2-7, the V gene TRBV13; tentative D call: TRBD2 (6 bases). The DNA for the CDR3 is TGTGCCAGCAAAACGGGGGAACTCTACGAGCAGTACTTC. This sequence encodes CASKTGELYEQYF.